The entry below gives a single T cell receptor beta chain sequence along with its context. Under the authors' procedure: Reference gene primers were amplified, and this amplification served to estimate nucleated cell counts. Repertoires were generated with immunoSEQ multiplex PCR, while TCRdb's copy carries only in-frame clones and drops some. V and J calls and clone size are as listed in that table; D and trimming were resolved from the DNA. The sample yields about 340,000 clones, about four fifths seen once. The V gene end was trimmed by 7 bases and the J gene end by 16 bases; junction bases not matched to a gene: 13. The CDR3 spans 13 residues. Germline values: CDR1 SNHLY, CDR2 FYNNEI. The record originates from a study of blood T cell repertoires in COVID-19.

Sequencing was done on a sample of peripheral blood. The clonotype comes from a man aged 30 to 39 with active or convalescent COVID-19. The rearrangement links TRBV2 to TRBJ2-1; 10 bases match TRBD2. The CDR3 nucleotides read TGTGCCAGCACCGACTCCGGGACTAGCGTAGTATTCTTC. It encodes CASTDSGTSVVFF.